What follows are 18 T cell receptor beta chains derived from one specimen sequenced in a study of a mutant IDH1 vaccine in newly diagnosed glioma. As to time point: week 23, last vaccination. Vaccinated patients received 300 ug of mutant IDH1 20-mer peptide per dose, with topical imiquimod. No cognate antigen is known for these TCRs. Sequencing used immunoSEQ multiplex PCR; TCRdb keeps in-frame clones, though not all of them. The table has approximately 41,000 clones, 91% seen once. This specimen consisted of PBMCs, obtained from a glioma patient whose treatment included an IDH1 peptide vaccine. All receptors derive from a man aged 50-60 years with glioma.

In this sample, this clone turned up once. J is TRBJ2-1 and V is TRBV5-1; TRBD2 matches at 9 bases. The germline V gene has CDR1 SGHRS and CDR2 YFSETQ. With V trimmed by 0 bases and J by 8 bases, 12 bases remained unmatched. The CDR3 has 17 residues. CDR3 nucleotides: TGCGCCAGCAGCTTGGGCCCTAGCGGGAAGTCTTTGGATGAGCAGTTCTTC. Translation gives CASSLGPSGKSLDEQFF.

The CDR3 loop reads CASSIGPSSGDSTDTQYF. The CDR3 nucleotides are TGTGCCAGTAGTATAGGCCCTTCTAGCGGGGATAGCACAGATACGCAGTATTTT. This chain joins TRBV19 and TRBJ2-3; 9 bases agree with TRBD2. Trimming took 1 base from V and 0 from J; bases not matched to a gene: 8. CDR3 length: 18 amino acids. Germline V gene sequence: CDR1 LNHDA, CDR2 SQIVND (reference sequence).

V usage is TRBV2 and J usage is TRBJ2-7; D gene uncertain. V lost 8 bases, J lost 5 bases, and 16 bases lay in between. The CDR3 runs 13 residues. Germline V gives CDR1 SNHLY, CDR2 FYNNEI. The DNA of the CDR3 is TGTGCCAGCGAGGTCAGGCGGTTGAACGAGCAGTACTTC. Protein: CASEVRRLNEQYF.

The chain carries TRBV14 and TRBJ2-3; maybe TRBD1 (7 bases). The CDR3 is made up of 16 amino acids. V lost 3 bases and J 1 base, leaving 14 bases between the germline ends. In germline, CDR1 is SGHDN, CDR2 FVKESK. The CDR3 nucleotides read TGTGCCAGCAGCCAGCCCAGGGGGGCGCGCACAGATACGCAGTATTTT. Translation gives CASSQPRGARTDTQYF.

This clone has just a few counts. The chain links TRBV19 to TRBJ2-1; D may correspond to TRBD1 or TRBD2 (7 bases each). CDR1 and CDR2 from the germline V gene are LNHDA and SQIVND (reference sequence). The CDR3 has 14 amino acids. The V and J ends lost 2 bases and 7 bases respectively, with 12 bases between them. CDR3 DNA sequence: TGTGCCAGTAGTATATCGCAGGGGGGGAATGAGCAGTTCTTC. Translation: CASSISQGGNEQFF.

The gene calls are TRBV7-8 and TRBJ1-5; D gene uncertain. V lost 5 bases, J lost 6 bases, and 17 bases lay in between. Per the germline V gene, CDR1 is SGHVS and CDR2 is FQNEAQ. The CDR3 covers 15 residues. The CDR3 protein is CASSPNGRKVQPQHF. The CDR3 DNA follows: TGTGCCAGCAGCCCGAACGGACGGAAGGTTCAGCCCCAGCATTTT.

J is TRBJ1-1 and V is TRBV30; D is unresolved. The CDR3 covers 13 residues. The germline V and J ends were trimmed by 1 base and 1 base, with 7 bases remaining between them. Germline CDR1 reads GTSNPN; CDR2 reads SVGIG (reference sequence). The CDR3 DNA is TGTGCCTGGAGTGCAGGATGGAACACTGAAGCTTTCTTT. This sequence encodes CAWSAGWNTEAFF.

The V call is TRBV13, the J call TRBJ1-2; D remains ambiguous. V was shortened by 4 bases and J by 12 bases, with 12 bases between the two germline ends. The CDR3 sequence is 11 residues long. From germline, CDR1 is PRHDT and CDR2 FYEKMQ (reference sequence). The CDR3 spells CASSSGRLNTF. As DNA, the CDR3 is TGTGCCAGCAGCTCCGGACGGTTGAACACCTTC.

The chain recombines TRBV19 with TRBJ1-1; D is unclear. The CDR3 sequence is 14 residues long. The V end lost 4 bases, the J end lost 5 bases, and 14 bases lay between the germline ends. Germline lookup yields CDR1 LNHDA and CDR2 SQIVND (reference sequence). The CDR3 is CASSKAPGGTEAFF. For the CDR3, the DNA is TGTGCCAGTAGTAAAGCGCCAGGAGGGACTGAAGCTTTCTTT. The full variable domain, completed using reference TRBV19 and TRBJ1-1, is DGGITQSPKYLFRKEGQNVTLSCEQNLNHDAMYWYRQDPGQGLRLIYYSQIVNDFQKGDIAEGYSVSREKKESFPLTVTSAQKNPTAFYLCASSKAPGGTEAFFGQGTRLTVV.

The gene calls are TRBV4-2 and TRBJ1-1, with unresolved D. Trimming took off 0 bases at V and 0 bases at J, with 8 bases between the two ends. The CDR3 runs 15 residues. Germline-derived CDR1 and CDR2 are LGHNA and YNFKEQ. CDR3: CASSQDPSMNTEAFF. The CDR3 DNA reads TGTGCCAGCAGCCAAGATCCGAGCATGAACACTGAAGCTTTCTTT.

The rearrangement joins TRBV6-5 to TRBJ1-2; D not certain. CDR3 length: 15 amino acids. Trimming left V 7 bases short and J 1 base short, with 16 bases between. Germline assignment: CDR1 MNHEY and CDR2 SVGAGI. DNA of the CDR3: TGTGCCAGCAAATTAGGAAAACAGAGTAACTATGGCTACACCTTC. Protein: CASKLGKQSNYGYTF.

The chain employs TRBV6-5 and TRBJ2-2, with a tentative D call TRBD1 (6 bases). The CDR3 length is 15 residues. Germline CDR1 is MNHEY and CDR2 is SVGAGI. V was cut by 0 bases and J by 4 bases, with 9 bases left in between. CDR3 in DNA: TGTGCCAGCAGTTACTCTCAGGGGTCCACCGGGGAGCTGTTTTTT. Translated, it gives CASSYSQGSTGELFF.

J is TRBJ1-2 and V is TRBV6-6; the D gene is possibly TRBD1 (5 bases). The germline CDR1 and CDR2 sequences are MNHNY and SVGAGI (reference sequence). This CDR3 is built from 14 residues. V was clipped by 2 bases and J by 0 bases, with 7 bases between them. CDR3 DNA: TGTGCCAGCAGTTACACAGGAACTAACTATGGCTACACCTTC. Protein sequence: CASSYTGTNYGYTF.

V is TRBV15 and J is TRBJ2-1; no definite D call. The CDR3 sequence is 16 residues long. Trimming pared 0 bases from V and 6 bases from J, leaving 15 bases between. In germline, CDR1 is LNHNV, CDR2 YYDKDF (reference sequence). The chain's CDR3 is CATSRDRRVVTNEQFF. In DNA, the CDR3 is TGTGCCACCAGCAGAGATCGTAGAGTAGTAACCAATGAGCAGTTCTTC. Complete variable domain (other parts from reference TRBV15 and TRBJ2-1): DAMVIQNPRYQVTQFGKPVTLSCSQTLNHNVMYWYQQKSSQAPKLLFHYYDKDFNNEADTPDNFQSRRPNTSFCFLDIRSPGLGDTAMYLCATSRDRRVVTNEQFFGPGTRLTVL.

This chain joins TRBV4-3 and TRBJ1-2; 7 nucleotides align to TRBD1. Germline values: CDR1 LGHNA, CDR2 YSLEER. The V and J ends lost 3 bases and 5 bases, in that order; junction bases with no gene match: 9. This CDR3 contains 15 residues. CDR3 nucleotides: TGCGCCAGCAGCCAGGATCCCGGGACAGCTTATGGCTACACCTTC. This gives the protein CASSQDPGTAYGYTF.

This clone was observed a single time. The chain links TRBV29-1 to TRBJ1-5; 7 bases fit TRBD1. Trimming took 4 bases from V and 0 from J; bases not matched to a gene: 6. Germline assignment: CDR1 SQVTM and CDR2 ANQGSEA. The CDR3 sequence is 15 residues long. The CDR3 sequence is CSVATTGFSNQPQHF. CDR3 sequence (DNA): TGCAGCGTTGCCACGACAGGGTTTAGCAATCAGCCCCAGCATTTT. Variable domain in full (rest from reference TRBV29-1 and TRBJ1-5): SAVISQKPSRDICQRGTSLTIQCQVDSQVTMMFWYRQQPGQSLTLIATANQGSEATYESGFVIDKFPISRPNLTFSTLTVSNMSPEDSSIYLCSVATTGFSNQPQHFGDGTRLSIL.

V gene TRBV6-5 combines with J gene TRBJ1-1; 12 bases match TRBD1. The CDR3 runs 15 residues. Germline CDR1 is MNHEY and CDR2 is SVGAGI. V lost 4 bases to trimming and J lost 5 bases; unmatched junction nucleotides: 5. CDR3 loop: CASSLGQGARTEAFF. In DNA, the CDR3 is TGTGCCAGCAGTTTGGGACAGGGGGCGAGGACTGAAGCTTTCTTT.

The chain couples TRBV16 to TRBJ2-1; D is unclear. Germline CDR1 reads KGHSY; CDR2 reads FQNENV. The CDR3 consists of 16 residues. V lost 5 bases and J 0 bases, leaving 14 bases between the germline ends. This CDR3 is CASSGTAINSYNEQFF. CDR3 nucleotides: TGTGCCAGCAGCGGTACGGCGATTAACTCCTACAATGAGCAGTTCTTC.